The 25 T cell receptor beta chains reported below all come from one sample, sequenced in a study of neurological immune-mediated disorders. MiXCR, run by TCRdb on the 5' RACE reads, gives a single entry per CDR3 protein. The sample comprises some 60,000 distinct CDR3 sequences, approximately 4% of which are singletons, and approximately 3.1% rests with the top ten. The source material was PBMCs. All receptors come from a woman in her twenties or thirties with multiple sclerosis.

This clonotype was observed many times. The J gene is TRBJ1-4, the V gene TRBV7-2; maybe TRBD1 (5 bases). V gave up 5 bases and J gave up 4 bases, with 8 bases separating them. The CDR3 covers 13 residues. CDR1 is SGHTA, CDR2 FQGNSA, per germline. CDR3 coding DNA: TGTGCCAGCAGCCGGGGCGGTAATGAAAAACTGTTTTTT. It encodes CASSRGGNEKLFF.

In this sample, this clonotype turned up a few times. The genes are TRBV12-3 or TRBV12-4 and TRBJ2-2, with D possibly matching TRBD2 (5 bases). This CDR3 contains 15 residues. The ends were cut back, 1 base at V and 3 bases at J, with 9 bases in the middle. CDR3 sequence: CASSLGGSHTGELFF. CDR3 nucleotides: TGTGCCAGCAGTTTAGGTGGGAGTCACACCGGGGAGCTGTTTTTT.

This clonotype appeared a few times. The chain carries TRBV20-1 and TRBJ2-3; the D gene is possibly TRBD1 (7 bases). CDR1 is DFQATT and CDR2 is SNEGSKA in the germline V gene (reference sequence). Trimming left V 6 bases short and J 2 bases short, with 21 bases between. The CDR3 loop spans 16 amino acids. The CDR3 DNA reads as TGCAGTGCGCGGTCAGGCACGGAGGGGGCCACAGATACGCAGTATTTT. Protein product: CSARSGTEGATDTQYF.

This clonotype was counted ten times or more. The gene calls are TRBV20-1 and TRBJ2-7, with TRBD2 identical over 16 bases. The junction had 8 bases not matched to a gene; V was cut back by 5 bases and J by 4 bases. Germline CDR1 and CDR2: DFQATT and SNEGSKA (reference sequence). This CDR3 is built from 16 residues. The CDR3 DNA reads as TGCAGTGCTTCCGGGACTAGCGGGGGGGCGGTGTACGAGCAGTACTTC. Translation: CSASGTSGGAVYEQYF.

This clonotype appeared a few times. The chain carries TRBV7-6 and TRBJ2-3; D might be TRBD2 (6 bases). Trimming removed 1 base at V and 4 bases at J, with 15 bases between. The CDR3 length is 16 residues. CDR1 is SGHVS and CDR2 is FNYEAQ in the germline V gene. The CDR3 loop is CASSLGAGMGPDTQYF. In DNA, the CDR3 is TGTGCCAGCAGCTTAGGGGCGGGGATGGGCCCAGATACGCAGTATTTT.

J is TRBJ2-6 and V is TRBV27; no clear D gene. V gave up 7 bases and J gave up 1 base, with 11 bases separating them. CDR3 length: 15 residues. CDR1 and CDR2 from the germline V gene are MNHEY and SMNVEV (reference sequence). The CDR3 sequence: CASTLTASGANVLTF. The DNA for the CDR3 is TGTGCCAGCACCCTGACTGCATCTGGGGCCAACGTCCTGACTTTC. Full variable domain (remainder filled in from reference TRBV27 and TRBJ2-6): EAQVTQNPRYLITVTGKKLTVTCSQNMNHEYMSWYRQDPGLGLRQIYYSMNVEVTDKGDVPEGYKVSRKEKRNFPLILESPSPNQTSLYFCASTLTASGANVLTFGAGSRLTVL.

The table lists this clonotype with many counts. The chain uses TRBV4-1 and TRBJ2-7; no clear D gene. The CDR3 consists of 14 residues. V lost 4 bases to trimming and J lost 2 bases, with 12 bases between them. Germline CDR1 is MGHRA and CDR2 is YSYEKL. The CDR3 bases are TGCGCCAGCAGCCCCGAAGGCCCACCCTACGAGCAGTACTTC. Translation: CASSPEGPPYEQYF.

This clonotype was observed at least ten times. The chain employs TRBV29-1 and TRBJ2-7; 10 nucleotides line up with TRBD1. The CDR3 contains 14 residues. The V and J ends lost 4 bases and 3 bases, in that order; junction bases with no gene match: 6. Germline CDR1 and CDR2: SQVTM and ANQGSEA. Written as DNA, the CDR3 is TGCAGCGTTGGACAGGGGGCGTTTTTCTACGAGCAGTACTTC. Residues: CSVGQGAFFYEQYF.

This clonotype was recorded at least ten times. V gene TRBV25-1 combines with J gene TRBJ2-7; 8 positions agree with TRBD1. Looked up from germline, CDR1 is MGHDK and CDR2 is SYGVNS. V lost 5 bases to trimming and J lost 4 bases; unmatched junction nucleotides: 4. The CDR3 totals 13 residues. This CDR3 reads CASSFRGQYEQYF. Written as DNA, the CDR3 is TGTGCCAGCAGTTTCAGGGGGCAATACGAGCAGTACTTC.

This clonotype was counted many times. The rearrangement links TRBV12-3 or TRBV12-4 to TRBJ2-7, with 10 bases fitting TRBD2. V lost 1 base to trimming and J lost 2 bases; unmatched junction nucleotides: 5. CDR3 length: 16 amino acids. CDR3: CASSLGLAGSAYEQYF. The CDR3 DNA reads as TGTGCCAGCAGTTTAGGACTAGCGGGCAGCGCCTACGAGCAGTACTTC.

This clonotype was detected ten times or more. The chain combines TRBV4-1 with TRBJ2-2; tentatively, D is TRBD1 (6 bases). The germline V gene encodes CDR1 MGHRA and CDR2 YSYEKL. This CDR3 has 17 residues. V lost 0 bases to trimming and J lost 4 bases, with 15 bases between them. The CDR3 sequence is CASSQDRVQGPTGELFF. CDR3 nucleotide sequence: TGCGCCAGCAGCCAAGATCGGGTACAGGGACCCACCGGGGAGCTGTTTTTT.

The table lists this clonotype with many counts. The genes are TRBV29-1 and TRBJ1-1; D uncertain. Between the trimmed V and J ends, which lost 3 bases and 2 bases, there was a span of 7 bases. Germline CDR1 is SQVTM and CDR2 is ANQGSEA. The CDR3 spans 12 residues. This chain's CDR3 is CSVDRVNTEAFF. CDR3 bases: TGCAGCGTTGACCGGGTCAACACTGAAGCTTTCTTT.

This clonotype was observed at least ten times. The chain links TRBV20-1 to TRBJ2-4; 8 bases are a match to TRBD1. Looked up from germline, CDR1 is DFQATT and CDR2 is SNEGSKA (reference sequence). V lost 3 bases, J lost 8 bases, and 3 bases stayed unmatched. The CDR3 extends over 12 amino acids. For the CDR3, the DNA is TGCAGTGCTAGCAGGGGGCTCTACATTCAGTACTTC. Its translation: CSASRGLYIQYF.

Notes on this clonotype: This may stem from a read error, because a much larger clone lies one nucleotide away. This chain links TRBV5-1 with TRBJ1-5; 7 positions agree with TRBD1. The CDR3 totals 15 residues. CDR1 and CDR2 (germline): SGHRS, YFSETQ. The CDR3 nucleotides read TGCGCCAGCAGCTGGGGAGACAGGGAAGATCAGCCCCAGAATTTT. Its protein product is CASSWGDREDQPQNF.

This clonotype was recorded many times. CDR3 residues: CASSPSGELFF. The CDR3, as DNA: TGTGCCAGCAGTCCTTCCGGGGAGCTGTTTTTT. The chain employs TRBV12-3 or TRBV12-4 and TRBJ2-2; D gene unclear. The CDR3 contains 11 residues. The germline V and J ends were trimmed by 5 bases and 6 bases, with 4 bases remaining between them.

This clonotype was observed at least ten times. The chain recombines TRBV5-1 with TRBJ2-1; 10 bases match TRBD2. The V and J ends lost 1 base and 7 bases, in that order; junction bases with no gene match: 11. CDR1 is SGHRS, CDR2 YFSETQ, per germline. The CDR3 spans 17 residues. CDR3 sequence: CASSLRIQAGGPNEQFF. The CDR3 DNA follows: TGCGCCAGCAGCTTGAGGATCCAAGCGGGGGGGCCGAATGAGCAGTTCTTC.

This clonotype was detected many times. The V call is TRBV15, the J call TRBJ2-3; D remains unclear. The germline CDR1 and CDR2 sequences are LNHNV and YYDKDF (reference sequence). The V end was cut by 5 bases, the J end by 3 bases, with 6 bases between. This CDR3 spans 12 amino acids. CDR3 in amino acids: CATSAPTDTQYF. CDR3 nucleotide sequence: TGTGCCACCAGCGCCCCAACAGATACGCAGTATTTT.

This clonotype was seen ten or more times. The CDR3, as DNA: TGTGCCAGCAGCTCAAGAACAGGGGGAAGAACAGATACGCAGTATTTT. Its translation: CASSSRTGGRTDTQYF. The chain has TRBV7-2 and TRBJ2-3; 8 bases are a match to TRBD1. Trimming removed 4 bases from V and 3 bases from J; junction bases left unmatched: 9. The CDR3 spans 16 residues. Germline V gene lookup returns CDR1 SGHTA and CDR2 FQGNSA. The whole variable domain, remainder taken from reference TRBV7-2 and TRBJ2-3, is GAGVSQSPSNKVTEKGKDVELRCDPISGHTALYWYRQSLGQGLEFLIYFQGNSAPDKSGLPSDRFSAERTGGSVSTLTIQRTQQEDSAVYLCASSSRTGGRTDTQYFGPGTRLTVL.

This clonotype was seen at least ten times. The chain uses TRBV25-1 and TRBJ1-1; D remains unclear. The CDR3 runs to 13 residues. Germline values: CDR1 MGHDK, CDR2 SYGVNS. V was cut by 3 bases and J by 4 bases, with 9 bases left in between. CDR3 nucleotide sequence: TGTGCCAGCAGTGATTGGTGGGTCACTGAAGCTTTCTTT. This gives the protein CASSDWWVTEAFF.

This clonotype has at least ten counts. V usage is TRBV12-3 or TRBV12-4 and J usage is TRBJ2-7; D gene uncertain. CDR3 size: 12 residues. V dropped 6 bases and J dropped 7 bases, with 13 bases sitting between them. The CDR3 region has the DNA TGTGCCAGCAGCCTCTACGTCGGGGAGCAGTACTTC. It is translated as CASSLYVGEQYF.

This clonotype came up many times. The CDR3 DNA reads TGTGCCAGCAGCGTAGCGACAGGGGTCTCTTACGAGCAGTACTTC. Amino acids: CASSVATGVSYEQYF. This rearrangement joins TRBV9 to TRBJ2-7; TRBD1 matches 8 bases. The CDR3 runs to 15 residues. J lost 4 bases, V lost 0 bases, and 6 bases had no gene match. Germline V gene lookup returns CDR1 SGDLS and CDR2 YYNGEE.

This clonotype was counted between two and nine times. At one end the junction does not follow the germline gene, possibly because of a read error. The rearrangement links TRBV12-3 or TRBV12-4 to TRBJ1-5; D remains unclear. There are 14 residues in the CDR3. CDR3 DNA sequence: TGTGCCAGCAGTTTTTTAGGAGGCAATCAGCCCCAGAATTTT. Its protein is CASSFLGGNQPQNF.

This clonotype was seen repeatedly, ten times or more. The rearrangement uses TRBV12-3 or TRBV12-4 and TRBJ1-1; perhaps TRBD1 as D (6 bases). There are 12 residues in the CDR3. The V end was cut by 7 bases, the J end by 4 bases, with 10 bases between. For the CDR3, the DNA is TGTGCCAGCAAAGGGGGAGGCACTGAAGCTTTCTTT. Protein sequence: CASKGGGTEAFF.

This clonotype was recorded many times. In nucleotides, the CDR3 is TGTGCCAGCAGCCTACTTGGGACTAGCGGGAGGGCTCTCCTCTGGGAGCAGTACTTC. It encodes CASSLLGTSGRALLWEQYF. This chain uses TRBV28 with TRBJ2-7, with TRBD2 matching over 16 bases. Trimming cost V 6 bases and J 7 bases; bases outside gene matches: 18. In germline, CDR1 is MDHEN, CDR2 SYDVKM. The CDR3 is 19 residues long.

This clonotype was observed many times. The chain recombines TRBV20-1 with TRBJ2-5, with D unclear. V gave up 0 bases and J gave up 2 bases, with 7 bases separating them. The CDR3 runs 13 residues. Germline CDR1 reads DFQATT; CDR2 reads SNEGSKA (reference sequence). CDR3 nucleotides: TGCAGTGCTAGAGATTGGCAGCAAGAGACCCAGTACTTC. This encodes CSARDWQQETQYF.